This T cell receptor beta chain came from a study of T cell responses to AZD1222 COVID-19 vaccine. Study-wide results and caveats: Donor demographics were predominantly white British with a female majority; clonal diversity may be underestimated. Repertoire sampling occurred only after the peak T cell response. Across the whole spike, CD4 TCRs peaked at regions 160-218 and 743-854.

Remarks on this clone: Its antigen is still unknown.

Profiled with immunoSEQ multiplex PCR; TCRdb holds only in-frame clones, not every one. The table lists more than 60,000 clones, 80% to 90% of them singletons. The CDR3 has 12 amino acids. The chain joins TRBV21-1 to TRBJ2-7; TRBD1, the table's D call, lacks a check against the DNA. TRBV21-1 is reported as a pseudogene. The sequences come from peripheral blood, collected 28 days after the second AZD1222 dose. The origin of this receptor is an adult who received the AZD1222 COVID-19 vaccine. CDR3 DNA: TGTGCCACCCGGACAGATTCCTACGAGCAGTACTTC. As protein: CATRTDSYEQYF.